This is a list of T cell receptor beta chains from one sample in a study of blood T cell repertoires in COVID-19. The protocol was immunoSEQ multiplex PCR, while the TCRdb copy is restricted to in-frame clones and leaves out a portion. Of some 300,000 clones listed, roughly nine tenths are singletons. Sequenced: PBMCs or T cells enriched from blood (not recorded which). Receptor source: a woman in her fifties or sixties who had been exposed to COVID-19. Both conserved end residues are part of each CDR3. The D gene is left open where the match is weak. The listing skips clone size in some rows; elsewhere it reads once, few, many or a size class.

d_gene: .
j_gene: TRBJ2-5
len: 15
v_gene: TRBV6-4
abundance: .
CDR3nt: TGTGCCAGCAGTGTTGCTAGCAGACGACAAGAGACCCAGTACTTC
CDR3aa: CASSVASRRQETQYF

d_gene: TRBD1
j_gene: TRBJ1-4
len: 14
v_gene: TRBV29-1
abundance: many
CDR3nt: TGCAGCGTCCTCCCTTATGACAGGGATGAAAAACTGTTTTTT
CDR3aa: CSVLPYDRDEKLFF

d_gene: .
j_gene: TRBJ1-2
len: 15
v_gene: TRBV7-9
abundance: .
CDR3nt: TGTGCCAGCAGCTTAGGGACAGAACCGGGAAGGGGCTACACCTTC
CDR3aa: CASSLGTEPGRGYTF

d_gene: .
j_gene: TRBJ1-1
len: 14
v_gene: TRBV3-1/TRBV3-2
abundance: .
CDR3nt: TGTGCCAGCAGTCGAGGGGGGGGTATCCCTGAAGCTTTCTTT
CDR3aa: CASSRGGGIPEAFF

d_gene: .
j_gene: TRBJ1-6
len: 13
v_gene: TRBV2
abundance: .
CDR3nt: TGTGCCAGCAGTGAACAGGGTTTGTCACCCCTCCACTTT
CDR3aa: CASSEQGLSPLHF

d_gene: TRBD1
j_gene: TRBJ2-7
len: 10
v_gene: TRBV2
abundance: .
CDR3nt: TGTGCCAGCTTGGGACAGGGGAAGTACTTC
CDR3aa: CASLGQGKYF

d_gene: .
j_gene: TRBJ2-5
len: 14
v_gene: TRBV7-9
abundance: few
CDR3nt: TGTGCCAGCAGCCGAGACAGTTATCAAGAGACCCAGTACTTC
CDR3aa: CASSRDSYQETQYF

d_gene: .
j_gene: TRBJ2-1
len: 12
v_gene: TRBV29-1
abundance: .
CDR3nt: TGCAGCGTTACCTTAGAGGGCGATGAGCAGTTCTTC
CDR3aa: CSVTLEGDEQFF

d_gene: .
j_gene: TRBJ2-7
len: 14
v_gene: TRBV11-2
abundance: .
CDR3nt: TGTGCCAGCAGCTTAGCGGGGACTTTCTACGAGCAGTACTTC
CDR3aa: CASSLAGTFYEQYF

d_gene: TRBD2
j_gene: TRBJ2-5
len: 13
v_gene: TRBV2
abundance: .
CDR3nt: TGTGCCAGAGGACTAGCGGGACAAGAGACCCAGTACTTC
CDR3aa: CARGLAGQETQYF

d_gene: .
j_gene: TRBJ2-1
len: 16
v_gene: TRBV11-2
abundance: many
CDR3nt: TGTGCCAGCAGCTTACGCGGGGACAGCTCCTACAATGAGCAGTTCTTC
CDR3aa: CASSLRGDSSYNEQFF

d_gene: TRBD1
j_gene: TRBJ1-2
len: 12
v_gene: TRBV28
abundance: .
CDR3nt: TGTGCCAGCAGTTGGACAGGGTACGGCTACACCTTC
CDR3aa: CASSWTGYGYTF

d_gene: TRBD1
j_gene: TRBJ1-5
len: 15
v_gene: TRBV28
abundance: few
CDR3nt: TGTGCCAGCAGTTCAAAACAGGGGTTCAATCAGCCCCAGCATTTT
CDR3aa: CASSSKQGFNQPQHF

d_gene: .
j_gene: TRBJ1-1
len: 14
v_gene: TRBV24-1
abundance: .
CDR3nt: TGTGCCACCAGTAAGGGGTGGGCGAACACTGAAGCTTTCTTT
CDR3aa: CATSKGWANTEAFF

d_gene: TRBD1
j_gene: TRBJ1-1
len: 17
v_gene: TRBV11-2
abundance: .
CDR3nt: TGTGCCAGCAGCATCCGGACAGGAGGGGGCTCGAACACTGAAGCTTTCTTT
CDR3aa: CASSIRTGGGSNTEAFF

d_gene: .
j_gene: TRBJ2-1
len: 19
v_gene: TRBV2
abundance: .
CDR3nt: TGTGCCAGCGGGGGGACTTCGGGAACGGTGGTCGGGATCAACAATGAGCAGTTCTTC
CDR3aa: CASGGTSGTVVGINNEQFF

d_gene: TRBD2
j_gene: TRBJ2-7
len: 15
v_gene: TRBV7-8
abundance: .
CDR3nt: TGTGCCAGCAGCTTAGCCGGGACTAACTCCTACGAGCAGTACTTC
CDR3aa: CASSLAGTNSYEQYF

d_gene: TRBD2
j_gene: TRBJ2-5
len: 17
v_gene: TRBV5-1
abundance: .
CDR3nt: TGCGCCAGCAGCTTGGCCCACAATAGCGGGGACCAAGAGACCCAGTACTTC
CDR3aa: CASSLAHNSGDQETQYF

d_gene: TRBD1
j_gene: TRBJ2-7
len: 16
v_gene: TRBV19
abundance: .
CDR3nt: TGTGCCAGTAGGCCCACCGGGACAGGGGGCGTCTACGAGCAGTACTTC
CDR3aa: CASRPTGTGGVYEQYF

d_gene: TRBD1
j_gene: TRBJ1-5
len: 15
v_gene: TRBV19
abundance: .
CDR3nt: TGTGCCAGTAGGGGCCGGGACAGGGTCAATCAGCCCCAGCATTTT
CDR3aa: CASRGRDRVNQPQHF

d_gene: .
j_gene: TRBJ2-6
len: 15
v_gene: TRBV6-5
abundance: few
CDR3nt: TGTGCCAGCACTAAACAGGGCGGTGGGGCCAACGTCCTGACTTTC
CDR3aa: CASTKQGGGANVLTF

d_gene: .
j_gene: TRBJ2-1
len: 16
v_gene: TRBV7-9
abundance: few
CDR3nt: TGTGCCAGCAGCCTACAAGAGGGAGGCTCCTACAATGAGCAGTTCTTC
CDR3aa: CASSLQEGGSYNEQFF

d_gene: TRBD1
j_gene: TRBJ2-3
len: 15
v_gene: TRBV3-1/TRBV3-2
abundance: .
CDR3nt: TGTGCCAGCAGCCAAGTGGGGACAGGCGCATCTGCGCAGTATTTT
CDR3aa: CASSQVGTGASAQYF

d_gene: .
j_gene: TRBJ1-1
len: 15
v_gene: TRBV7-8
abundance: .
CDR3nt: TGTGCCAGCAGCTTAGATCGGAGAGGTGGCACTGAAGCTTTCTTT
CDR3aa: CASSLDRRGGTEAFF

d_gene: .
j_gene: TRBJ2-3
len: 15
v_gene: TRBV5-1
abundance: .
CDR3nt: TGCGCCAGCAGCCGGGGGACCCTTAACACAGATACGCAGTATTTT
CDR3aa: CASSRGTLNTDTQYF

d_gene: .
j_gene: TRBJ2-5
len: 11
v_gene: TRBV12-3/TRBV12-4
abundance: .
CDR3nt: TGTGCCAGCAGTTTACTTGAGACCCAGTACTTC
CDR3aa: CASSLLETQYF

d_gene: .
j_gene: TRBJ2-5
len: 15
v_gene: TRBV10-2
abundance: .
CDR3nt: TGCGCCAGCAGGCCCGTTACCAGGGTAGGAGAGACCCAGTACTTC
CDR3aa: CASRPVTRVGETQYF

d_gene: .
j_gene: TRBJ2-5
len: 17
v_gene: TRBV27
abundance: .
CDR3nt: TGTGCCAGCAGTTTATCCCTAAGCGGGGTGGGGACAAAGACCCAGTACTTC
CDR3aa: CASSLSLSGVGTKTQYF

d_gene: .
j_gene: TRBJ1-1
len: 18
v_gene: TRBV10-3
abundance: .
CDR3nt: TGTGCCATCAGTGACCCGGGAGCCGGGGTTATAATGAACACTGAAGCTTTCTTT
CDR3aa: CAISDPGAGVIMNTEAFF

d_gene: .
j_gene: TRBJ1-1
len: 12
v_gene: TRBV30
abundance: .
CDR3nt: TGTGCCTGGGGCCAGGGGAGTACTGAAGCTTTCTTT
CDR3aa: CAWGQGSTEAFF

d_gene: TRBD1
j_gene: TRBJ1-2
len: 13
v_gene: TRBV5-1
abundance: .
CDR3nt: TGCGCCAGCAGCTTAGACAGGGACTATGGCTACACCTTC
CDR3aa: CASSLDRDYGYTF

d_gene: TRBD1
j_gene: TRBJ1-6
len: 15
v_gene: TRBV5-6
abundance: few
CDR3nt: TGTGCCAGCAGCAACGGACAGGCCCTCAATTCACCCCTCCACTTT
CDR3aa: CASSNGQALNSPLHF

d_gene: TRBD1
j_gene: TRBJ1-4
len: 19
v_gene: TRBV6-1
abundance: .
CDR3nt: TGTGCCAGCAGTGAAGATAGGTTACAGGGGGCGAGAACTAATGAAAAACTGTTTTTT
CDR3aa: CASSEDRLQGARTNEKLFF

d_gene: TRBD1
j_gene: TRBJ2-4
len: 17
v_gene: TRBV15
abundance: .
CDR3nt: TGTGCCACCAGCAGAGGACGGGACAGGGCCTCCAAAAACATTCAGTACTTC
CDR3aa: CATSRGRDRASKNIQYF

d_gene: TRBD1
j_gene: TRBJ1-6
len: 18
v_gene: TRBV28
abundance: .
CDR3nt: TGTGCCAGCAGTACAAGACAGGGACTCAGCTCCTATAATTCACCCCTCCACTTT
CDR3aa: CASSTRQGLSSYNSPLHF

d_gene: .
j_gene: TRBJ1-2
len: 12
v_gene: TRBV7-8
abundance: once
CDR3nt: TGTGCCAGCAGCCTGGACATCGGTGGCTACACCTTC
CDR3aa: CASSLDIGGYTF

d_gene: TRBD2
j_gene: TRBJ2-3
len: 16
v_gene: TRBV19
abundance: .
CDR3nt: TGTGCCAGTAGTACTCCAGCGGGGCGTACCACAGATACGCAGTATTTT
CDR3aa: CASSTPAGRTTDTQYF

d_gene: .
j_gene: TRBJ2-7
len: 13
v_gene: TRBV5-1
abundance: .
CDR3nt: TGCGCCAGCAGTTTGGGACGGGACTACGAGCAGTACTTC
CDR3aa: CASSLGRDYEQYF

d_gene: .
j_gene: TRBJ1-5
len: 13
v_gene: TRBV15
abundance: .
CDR3nt: TGTGCCACACGGGAGGAGGGGCGGGGGCCCCAGCATTTT
CDR3aa: CATREEGRGPQHF

d_gene: TRBD1
j_gene: TRBJ1-6
len: 18
v_gene: TRBV7-2
abundance: .
CDR3nt: TGTGCCAGCAGCTGGGGACAGGGTTTGGGCTCCTATAATTCACCCCTCCACTTT
CDR3aa: CASSWGQGLGSYNSPLHF

d_gene: TRBD1
j_gene: TRBJ2-7
len: 13
v_gene: TRBV11-2
abundance: .
CDR3nt: TGTGCCAGCAGCTCTAGAGGACAGGACGGGCAGTACTTC
CDR3aa: CASSSRGQDGQYF

d_gene: TRBD2
j_gene: TRBJ2-3
len: 16
v_gene: TRBV9
abundance: medium-sized
CDR3nt: TGTGCCAGCAGCGTAGAAGGGACTAGCGGGACAGATACGCAGTATTTT
CDR3aa: CASSVEGTSGTDTQYF

d_gene: TRBD1
j_gene: TRBJ2-5
len: 14
v_gene: TRBV10-3
abundance: .
CDR3nt: TGTGCCATCAGGGGGACAGGGCCGCAAGAGACCCAGTACTTC
CDR3aa: CAIRGTGPQETQYF

d_gene: .
j_gene: TRBJ2-2
len: 16
v_gene: TRBV7-8
abundance: once
CDR3nt: TGTGCCAGCAGCTTAGCTGGGTCGACTAGCACCGGGGAGCTGTTTTTT
CDR3aa: CASSLAGSTSTGELFF

d_gene: .
j_gene: TRBJ1-4
len: 15
v_gene: TRBV3-1/TRBV3-2
abundance: .
CDR3nt: TGTGCCAGCAGCCAAGAGTGGGGGCGCGATGAAAAACTGTTTTTT
CDR3aa: CASSQEWGRDEKLFF

d_gene: TRBD2
j_gene: TRBJ2-1
len: 15
v_gene: TRBV9
abundance: .
CDR3nt: TGTGCCAGCAGCGTTGCAAGCGGGGCCTACAATGAGCAGTTCTTC
CDR3aa: CASSVASGAYNEQFF

d_gene: .
j_gene: TRBJ2-3
len: 15
v_gene: TRBV7-6
abundance: few
CDR3nt: TGTGCCAGCAGCTTAGGTCCTGTAGGCACAGATACGCAGTATTTT
CDR3aa: CASSLGPVGTDTQYF

d_gene: .
j_gene: TRBJ1-5
len: 14
v_gene: TRBV6-6
abundance: .
CDR3nt: TGTGCCAGCAGGGTAGCCTCGGGGAATCAGCCCCAGCATTTT
CDR3aa: CASRVASGNQPQHF

d_gene: .
j_gene: TRBJ2-2
len: 14
v_gene: TRBV21-1
abundance: .
CDR3nt: TGTGCCAGCAGCAACCTAGCCAGGACCGGGGAGCTGTTTTTT
CDR3aa: CASSNLARTGELFF

d_gene: .
j_gene: TRBJ1-3
len: 14
v_gene: TRBV5-6
abundance: .
CDR3nt: TGTGCCAGCAGCCCCAGGGTTTCTGGAAACACCATATATTTT
CDR3aa: CASSPRVSGNTIYF

d_gene: .
j_gene: TRBJ2-2
len: 15
v_gene: TRBV25-1
abundance: .
CDR3nt: TGTGCCAGCAGTGAATGGGGGGGCCCTGACGGGGAGCTGTTTTTT
CDR3aa: CASSEWGGPDGELFF

d_gene: TRBD1
j_gene: TRBJ2-7
len: 15
v_gene: TRBV14
abundance: .
CDR3nt: TGTGCCAGCAGCCAAGCTAGGGGACAGCTATACGAGCAGTACTTC
CDR3aa: CASSQARGQLYEQYF

d_gene: .
j_gene: TRBJ1-5
len: 13
v_gene: TRBV9
abundance: .
CDR3nt: TGTGCCAGCAGCGTGGCAGACTCCGGGCCCCAGCATTTT
CDR3aa: CASSVADSGPQHF

d_gene: .
j_gene: TRBJ2-5
len: 16
v_gene: TRBV7-9
abundance: .
CDR3nt: TGTGCCAGCAGCTTAGAGGCGGGACCCTTCCAAGAGACCCAGTACTTC
CDR3aa: CASSLEAGPFQETQYF

d_gene: .
j_gene: TRBJ2-7
len: 14
v_gene: TRBV7-2
abundance: .
CDR3nt: TGTGCCAGCAGCTTAGGTATAGCTTCCTACGAGCAGTACTTC
CDR3aa: CASSLGIASYEQYF

d_gene: TRBD1
j_gene: TRBJ1-2
len: 12
v_gene: TRBV6-5
abundance: .
CDR3nt: TGTGCCACCCGGGACAGAACCGAATCGGGCACCTTC
CDR3aa: CATRDRTESGTF

d_gene: .
j_gene: TRBJ2-7
len: 15
v_gene: TRBV27
abundance: .
CDR3nt: TGTGCCAGCAGTTCCGCCGGAACAGGTATCTACGAGCAGTACTTC
CDR3aa: CASSSAGTGIYEQYF

d_gene: .
j_gene: TRBJ1-1
len: 15
v_gene: TRBV19
abundance: .
CDR3nt: TGTGCCAGTAGTCCCCCGGTTGGGGGCTGGACTGAAGCTTTCTTT
CDR3aa: CASSPPVGGWTEAFF

d_gene: TRBD1
j_gene: TRBJ1-5
len: 16
v_gene: TRBV19
abundance: .
CDR3nt: TGTGCCAGTAGTCTAAAGTGGACAGGGACGAATCAGCCCCAGCATTTT
CDR3aa: CASSLKWTGTNQPQHF

d_gene: .
j_gene: TRBJ2-1
len: 16
v_gene: TRBV5-4
abundance: .
CDR3nt: TGTGCCAGCAGCTTGAGCGGGTCGAGCTCCTACAATGAGCAGTTCTTC
CDR3aa: CASSLSGSSSYNEQFF